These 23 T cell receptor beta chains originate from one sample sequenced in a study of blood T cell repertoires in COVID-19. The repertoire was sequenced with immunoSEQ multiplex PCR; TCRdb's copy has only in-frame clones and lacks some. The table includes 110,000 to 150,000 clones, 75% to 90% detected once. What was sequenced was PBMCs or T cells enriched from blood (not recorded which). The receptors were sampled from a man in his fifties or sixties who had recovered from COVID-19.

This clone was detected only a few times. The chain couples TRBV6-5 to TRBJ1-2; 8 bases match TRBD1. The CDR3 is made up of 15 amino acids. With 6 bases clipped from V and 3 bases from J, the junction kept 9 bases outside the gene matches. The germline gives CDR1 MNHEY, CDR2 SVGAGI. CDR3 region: CASSRGRQDYYGYTF. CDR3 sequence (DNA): TGTGCCAGCAGCAGGGGGCGACAAGACTACTATGGCTACACCTTC.

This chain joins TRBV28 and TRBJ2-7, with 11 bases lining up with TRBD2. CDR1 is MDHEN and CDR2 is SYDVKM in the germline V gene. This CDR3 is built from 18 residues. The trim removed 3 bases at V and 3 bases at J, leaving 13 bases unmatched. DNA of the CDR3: TGTGCCAGCAGTTTGGCGGGGACTAGCGGCAGGATACTCTACGAGCAGTACTTC. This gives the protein CASSLAGTSGRILYEQYF.

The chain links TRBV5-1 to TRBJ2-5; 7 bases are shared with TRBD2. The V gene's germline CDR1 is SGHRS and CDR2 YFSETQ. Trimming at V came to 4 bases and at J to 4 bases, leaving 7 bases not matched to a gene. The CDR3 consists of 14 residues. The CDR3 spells CASSPGSGGETQYF. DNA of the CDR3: TGCGCCAGCAGCCCGGGGTCGGGGGGAGAGACCCAGTACTTC.

The CDR3: CASSHDSGRSYEQYF. The CDR3 region has the DNA TGCGCCAGCAGCCACGATAGCGGGAGGAGCTACGAGCAGTACTTC. The gene calls are TRBV5-1 and TRBJ2-7, with 10 bases that match TRBD2. This CDR3 is built from 15 residues. Germline CDR1 and CDR2: SGHRS and YFSETQ. V gave up 4 bases and J gave up 3 bases; unmatched junction bases: 7. The full variable domain, with the rest looked up from reference TRBV5-1 and TRBJ2-7, is KAGVTQTPRYLIKTRGQQVTLSCSPISGHRSVSWYQQTPGQGLQFLFEYFSETQRNKGNFPGRFSGRQFSNSRSEMNVSTLELGDSALYLCASSHDSGRSYEQYFGPGTRLTVT.

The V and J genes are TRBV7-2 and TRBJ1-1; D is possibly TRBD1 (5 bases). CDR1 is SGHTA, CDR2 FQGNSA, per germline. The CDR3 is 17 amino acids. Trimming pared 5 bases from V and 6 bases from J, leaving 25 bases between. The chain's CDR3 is CASSLRPDSGLGAEAFF. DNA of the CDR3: TGTGCCAGCAGCCTTAGACCCGACAGCGGGTTGGGCGCTGAAGCTTTCTTT. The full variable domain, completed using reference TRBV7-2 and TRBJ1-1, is GAGVSQSPSNKVTEKGKDVELRCDPISGHTALYWYRQSLGQGLEFLIYFQGNSAPDKSGLPSDRFSAERTGGSVSTLTIQRTQQEDSAVYLCASSLRPDSGLGAEAFFGQGTRLTVV.

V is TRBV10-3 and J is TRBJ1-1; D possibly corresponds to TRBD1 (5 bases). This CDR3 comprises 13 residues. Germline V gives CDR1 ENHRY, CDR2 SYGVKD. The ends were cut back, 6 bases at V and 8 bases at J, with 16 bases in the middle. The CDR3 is CAIRSQQGVEAFF. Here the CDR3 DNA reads TGTGCCATCAGATCACAGCAAGGGGTCGAAGCTTTCTTT.

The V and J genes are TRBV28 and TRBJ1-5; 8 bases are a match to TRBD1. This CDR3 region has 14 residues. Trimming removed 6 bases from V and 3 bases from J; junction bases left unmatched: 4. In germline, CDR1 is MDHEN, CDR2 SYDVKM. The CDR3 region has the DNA TGTGCCAGCAGACCCAGGGGGCCCAATCAGCCCCAGCATTTT. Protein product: CASRPRGPNQPQHF.

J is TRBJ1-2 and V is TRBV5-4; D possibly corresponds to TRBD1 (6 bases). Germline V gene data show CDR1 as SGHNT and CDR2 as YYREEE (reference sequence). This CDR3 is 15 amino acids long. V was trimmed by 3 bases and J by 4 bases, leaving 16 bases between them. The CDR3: CASSSPQGSLYGYTF. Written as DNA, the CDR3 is TGTGCCAGCAGCTCACCACAGGGTTCACTCTATGGCTACACCTTC.

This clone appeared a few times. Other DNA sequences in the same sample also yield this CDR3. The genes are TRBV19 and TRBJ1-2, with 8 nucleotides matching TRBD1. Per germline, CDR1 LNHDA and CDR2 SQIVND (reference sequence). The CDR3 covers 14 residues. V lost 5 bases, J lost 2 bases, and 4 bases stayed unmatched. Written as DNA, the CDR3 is TGTGCCAGTAGTCCGAGACAGGGGAACTATGGCTACACCTTC. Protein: CASSPRQGNYGYTF.

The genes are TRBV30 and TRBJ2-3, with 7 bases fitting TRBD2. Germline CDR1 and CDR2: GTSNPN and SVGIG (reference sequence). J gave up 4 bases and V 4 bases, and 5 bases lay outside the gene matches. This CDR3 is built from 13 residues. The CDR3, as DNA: TGTGCCTGGAACGGCGGGGGTCCAGATACGCAGTATTTT. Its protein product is CAWNGGGPDTQYF.

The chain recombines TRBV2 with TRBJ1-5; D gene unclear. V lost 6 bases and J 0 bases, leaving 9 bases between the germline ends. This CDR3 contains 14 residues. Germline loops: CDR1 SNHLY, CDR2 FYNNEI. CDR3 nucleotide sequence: TGTGCCAGCAGGAGACAAGCTAGCAATCAGCCCCAGCATTTT. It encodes CASRRQASNQPQHF.

The CDR3 sequence: CASSQTGTYSNYGYTF. CDR3 sequence (DNA): TGTGCCAGCAGCCAGACCGGGACTTATAGTAACTATGGCTACACCTTC. The rearrangement joins TRBV16 to TRBJ1-2; D possibly corresponds to TRBD1 (5 bases). V gave up 3 bases and J gave up 1 base, with 15 bases separating them. CDR1 is KGHSY and CDR2 is FQNENV in the germline V gene. The CDR3 runs 16 residues.

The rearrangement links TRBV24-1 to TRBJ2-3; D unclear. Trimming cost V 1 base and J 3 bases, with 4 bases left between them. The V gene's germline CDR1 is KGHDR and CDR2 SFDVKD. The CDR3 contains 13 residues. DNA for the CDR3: TGTGCCACCAGTGATTTACGGACAGATACGCAGTATTTT. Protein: CATSDLRTDTQYF.

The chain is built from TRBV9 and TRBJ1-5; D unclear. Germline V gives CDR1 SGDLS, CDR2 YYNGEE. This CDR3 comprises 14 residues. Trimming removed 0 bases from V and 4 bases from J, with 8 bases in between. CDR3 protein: CASSVDSGNQPQHF. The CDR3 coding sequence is TGTGCCAGCAGCGTAGATAGCGGAAATCAGCCCCAGCATTTT. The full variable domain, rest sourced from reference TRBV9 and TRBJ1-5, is DSGVTQTPKHLITATGQRVTLRCSPRSGDLSVYWYQQSLDQGLQFLIQYYNGEERAKGNILERFSAQQFPDLHSELNLSSLELGDSALYFCASSVDSGNQPQHFGDGTRLSIL.

The CDR3 sequence: CASTRTGTDTEAFF. In DNA form, the CDR3 reads TGTGCCAGCACCAGGACAGGGACCGACACTGAAGCTTTCTTT. This chain joins TRBV27 and TRBJ1-1, with 8 bases aligning to TRBD1. Germline lookup yields CDR1 MNHEY and CDR2 SMNVEV (reference sequence). V dropped 7 bases and J dropped 3; count of bases not matched to a gene: 7. CDR3 length: 14 amino acids.

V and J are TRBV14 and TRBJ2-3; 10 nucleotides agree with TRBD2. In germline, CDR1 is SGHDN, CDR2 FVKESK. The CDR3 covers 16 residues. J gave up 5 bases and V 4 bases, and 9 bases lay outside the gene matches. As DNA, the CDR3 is TGTGCCAGCAGCCCCCTAGCGGGAGTTAGGGGAGATACGCAGTATTTT. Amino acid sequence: CASSPLAGVRGDTQYF.

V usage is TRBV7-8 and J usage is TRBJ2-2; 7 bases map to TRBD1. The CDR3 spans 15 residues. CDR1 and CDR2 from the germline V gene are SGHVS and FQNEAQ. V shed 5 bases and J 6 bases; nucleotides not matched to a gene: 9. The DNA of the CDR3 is TGTGCCAGCAGCCCGCACAGGGGCCCCGCCGGGGAGCTGTTTTTT. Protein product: CASSPHRGPAGELFF.

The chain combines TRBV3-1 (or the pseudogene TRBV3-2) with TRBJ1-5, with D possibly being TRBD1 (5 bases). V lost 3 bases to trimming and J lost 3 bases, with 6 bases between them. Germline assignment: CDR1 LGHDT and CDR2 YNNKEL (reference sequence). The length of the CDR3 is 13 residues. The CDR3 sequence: CASSQDTNQPQHF. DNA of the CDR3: TGTGCCAGCAGCCAGGACACCAATCAGCCCCAGCATTTT.

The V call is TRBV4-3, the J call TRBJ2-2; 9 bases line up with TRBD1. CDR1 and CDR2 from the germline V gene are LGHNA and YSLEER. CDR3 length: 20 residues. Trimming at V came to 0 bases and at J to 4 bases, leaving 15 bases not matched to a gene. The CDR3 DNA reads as TGCGCCAGCAGCCAAGATATCACAGGGGGCAACGGGGAGGGCACCGGGGAGCTGTTTTTT. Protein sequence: CASSQDITGGNGEGTGELFF.

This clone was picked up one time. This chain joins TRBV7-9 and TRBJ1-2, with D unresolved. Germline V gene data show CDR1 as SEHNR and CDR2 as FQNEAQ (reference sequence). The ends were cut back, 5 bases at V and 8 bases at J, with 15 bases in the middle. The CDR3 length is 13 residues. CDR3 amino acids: CASSPHVLRGYTF. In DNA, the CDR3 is TGTGCCAGCAGCCCCCATGTGTTACGGGGCTACACCTTC.

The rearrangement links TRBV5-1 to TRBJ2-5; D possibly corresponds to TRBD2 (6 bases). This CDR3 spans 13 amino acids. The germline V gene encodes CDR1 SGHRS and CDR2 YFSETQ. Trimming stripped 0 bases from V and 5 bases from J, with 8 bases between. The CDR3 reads CASSLEGRETQYF. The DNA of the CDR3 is TGCGCCAGCAGCTTGGAGGGGAGGGAGACCCAGTACTTC.

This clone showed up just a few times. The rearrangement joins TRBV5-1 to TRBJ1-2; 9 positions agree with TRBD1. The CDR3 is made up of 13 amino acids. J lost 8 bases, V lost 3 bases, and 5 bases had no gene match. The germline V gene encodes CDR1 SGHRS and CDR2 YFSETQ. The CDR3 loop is CASSWGTGRGYTF. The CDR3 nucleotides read TGCGCCAGCAGCTGGGGGACAGGGAGAGGCTACACCTTC.

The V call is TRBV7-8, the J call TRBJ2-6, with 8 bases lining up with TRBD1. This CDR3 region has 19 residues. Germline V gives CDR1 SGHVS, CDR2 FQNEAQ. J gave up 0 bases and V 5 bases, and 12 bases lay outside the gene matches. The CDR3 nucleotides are TGTGCCAGCAGCCTAGGTGGACAGGGCGTGAGCTCTGGGGCCAACGTCCTGACTTTC. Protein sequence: CASSLGGQGVSSGANVLTF.